The 21 T cell receptor beta chains below all came from one sample that was sequenced in a study of T cells in localized non-small cell lung cancer. TCRdb's table, derived via immunoSEQ multiplex PCR, lists solely in-frame clones and lacks some. The table lists tens of thousands of clones, 80% of them singletons. The sample was peripheral blood, taken before any cancer treatment. The receptors stem from a female donor at least 60 years old with stage I lung adenocarcinoma.

Remarks on this clone: At the DNA level, this CDR3 is encoded by other sequences in the same sample as well. The rearrangement links TRBV6-5 to TRBJ1-1; no definite D call. The V end lost 2 bases, the J end lost 5 bases, and 9 bases lay between the germline ends. Germline assignment: CDR1 MNHEY and CDR2 SVGAGI. CDR3 length equals 13 residues. This chain's CDR3 is CASSYLGGTEAFF. CDR3 coding DNA: TGTGCCAGCAGTTACCTCGGAGGGACTGAAGCTTTCTTT.

This clone occurred once. This chain joins TRBV7-2 and TRBJ1-6; D unresolved. The CDR3 consists of 15 residues. The V gene's germline CDR1 is SGHTA and CDR2 FQGNSA. Deletions cut 6 bases from V and 6 bases from J, with 15 bases between. The CDR3 DNA sequence: TGTGCCAGCAGACTACGGGGAGAAAGTAATTCACCCCTCCACTTT. This gives the protein CASRLRGESNSPLHF.

V is TRBV12-1 and J is TRBJ2-7; TRBD1, the table's D call, lacks a check against the DNA. TRBV12-1 is described as a pseudogene. The CDR3 has 16 residues. This chain's CDR3 is CASSQTRTGSSYEQYF. The CDR3 DNA follows: TGTGCCAGCAGCCAAACGCGGACAGGCAGCTCCTACGAGCAGTACTTC.

This chain joins TRBV28 and TRBJ1-3; a weak D match, TRBD1 (5 bases). The V end was cut by 3 bases, the J end by 0 bases, with 15 bases between. The germline V gene has CDR1 MDHEN and CDR2 SYDVKM. The CDR3 totals 17 residues. CDR3 region: CASSLIQGTLSGNTIYF. The CDR3 DNA is TGTGCCAGCAGTTTGATTCAGGGTACCCTCTCTGGAAACACCATATATTTT.

The chain is built from TRBV27 and TRBJ2-2, with TRBD2 matching over 8 bases. Looked up from germline, CDR1 is MNHEY and CDR2 is SMNVEV (reference sequence). CDR3 size: 16 residues. V was pared by 6 bases and J by 2 bases, with 8 bases of the junction left unmatched. DNA of the CDR3: TGTGCCAGCAGCTATACTAGCGGACCAAACACCGGGGAGCTGTTTTTT. Encoded protein: CASSYTSGPNTGELFF.

The V call is TRBV7-9, the J call TRBJ2-7; no firm D call. This CDR3 has 15 amino acids. Trimming took off 5 bases at V and 3 bases at J, with 17 bases between the two ends. Germline CDR1 SEHNR, CDR2 FQNEAQ (reference sequence). DNA for the CDR3: TGTGCCAGCAGCCCAAAAGGACCTGGCTTCTACGAGCAGTACTTC. Translation gives CASSPKGPGFYEQYF.

This clone was counted only a few times. This sample also contains other DNA sequences that code for the same CDR3. The chain has TRBV5-6 and TRBJ2-1, with a possible D match to TRBD1 (5 bases). V shed 0 bases and J shed 10 bases, with 8 bases lying between them. Germline assignment: CDR1 SGHDT and CDR2 YYEEEE. This CDR3 has 12 residues. CDR3 nucleotide sequence: TGTGCCAGCAGCTTGGCCGACAGAGAGCAGTTCTTC. As protein: CASSLADREQFF.

The chain combines TRBV28 with TRBJ2-6, with D hard to call. The CDR3 sequence is 14 residues long. Per the germline V gene, CDR1 is MDHEN and CDR2 is SYDVKM. V was trimmed by 7 bases and J by 4 bases, leaving 11 bases between them. DNA of the CDR3: TGTGCCAGCACAGGTATATCCGGGGCCAACGTCCTGACTTTC. As protein: CASTGISGANVLTF.

The rearrangement links TRBV5-1 to TRBJ1-4; 9 positions agree with TRBD1. CDR3 length equals 15 residues. From germline, CDR1 is SGHRS and CDR2 YFSETQ. The J segment lost 5 bases and the V segment lost 4 bases, leaving 6 bases of the junction unmatched. The chain's CDR3 is CASSPVGTGNEKLFF. The CDR3 bases are TGCGCCAGCAGCCCGGTCGGGACAGGGAATGAAAAACTGTTTTTT.

The rearrangement uses TRBV7-8 and TRBJ1-1; 9 bases align to TRBD1. Germline V gene sequence: CDR1 SGHVS, CDR2 FQNEAQ. The V and J ends lost 0 bases and 4 bases, in that order; junction bases with no gene match: 3. The CDR3 is made up of 15 amino acids. CDR3 amino acids: CASSLAQGAGTEAFF. CDR3 DNA: TGTGCCAGCAGCTTAGCACAGGGGGCAGGCACTGAAGCTTTCTTT. The full variable domain, completed using reference TRBV7-8 and TRBJ1-1, is GAGVSQSPRYKVAKRGQDVALRCDPISGHVSLFWYQQALGQGPEFLTYFQNEAQLDKSGLPSDRFFAERPEGSVSTLKIQRTQQEDSAVYLCASSLAQGAGTEAFFGQGTRLTVV.

V usage is TRBV14 and J usage is TRBJ1-1; TRBD1 is a possible D gene (6 bases). This CDR3 contains 14 residues. Looked up from germline, CDR1 is SGHDN and CDR2 is FVKESK. Trimming removed 1 base at V and 4 bases at J, with 10 bases between. CDR3 sequence reads: CASSQALGATEAFF. CDR3 coding DNA: TGTGCCAGCAGCCAAGCGCTGGGGGCCACTGAAGCTTTCTTT.

V is TRBV9 and J is TRBJ1-2, with a weak D call TRBD1 (6 bases). The germline V gene encodes CDR1 SGDLS and CDR2 YYNGEE. This CDR3 spans 16 amino acids. Trimming took 3 bases from V and 2 from J, leaving 17 bases between them. The CDR3 loop is CASSAPGTGGNYGYTF. CDR3 DNA: TGTGCCAGCAGCGCCCCCGGGACCGGGGGCAACTATGGCTACACCTTC. The full variable domain, with the rest looked up from reference TRBV9 and TRBJ1-2, is DSGVTQTPKHLITATGQRVTLRCSPRSGDLSVYWYQQSLDQGLQFLIQYYNGEERAKGNILERFSAQQFPDLHSELNLSSLELGDSALYFCASSAPGTGGNYGYTFGSGTRLTVV.

The V call is TRBV7-2, the J call TRBJ2-7, with D possibly being TRBD2 (7 bases). With 5 bases removed from V and 5 bases from J, the gap between germline ends came to 13 bases. Germline V CDR1 and CDR2: SGHTA, FQGNSA. The CDR3 length is 13 residues. DNA of the CDR3: TGTGCCAGCAGCCCTCCCGGGGGGCACGAGCAGTACTTC. This translates into CASSPPGGHEQYF.

The V and J genes are TRBV19 and TRBJ2-2; D may match TRBD1 or TRBD2 (5 bases each). This CDR3 spans 14 amino acids. Germline lookup yields CDR1 LNHDA and CDR2 SQIVND (reference sequence). Trimming pared 7 bases from V and 7 bases from J, leaving 16 bases between. DNA of the CDR3: TGTGCCAGTAACCCGGGACGGCAGGGCGGGGAGCTGTTTTTT. This translates into CASNPGRQGGELFF. Variable domain in full (rest from reference TRBV19 and TRBJ2-2): DGGITQSPKYLFRKEGQNVTLSCEQNLNHDAMYWYRQDPGQGLRLIYYSQIVNDFQKGDIAEGYSVSREKKESFPLTVTSAQKNPTAFYLCASNPGRQGGELFFGEGSRLTVL.

J is TRBJ1-1 and V is TRBV7-2, with TRBD1 as a possible D gene (5 bases). Trimming shortened V by 4 bases and J by 7 bases, and 13 bases separated the two germline ends. CDR1 is SGHTA, CDR2 FQGNSA, per germline. The CDR3 length is 13 residues. The CDR3 is CASSSRRVGEAFF. CDR3 coding DNA: TGTGCCAGCAGCTCACGCAGGGTGGGTGAAGCTTTCTTT.

The rearrangement joins TRBV15 to TRBJ1-6; D possibly corresponds to TRBD1 (5 bases). Trimming removed 5 bases from V and 7 bases from J, with 15 bases in between. In germline, CDR1 is LNHNV, CDR2 YYDKDF (reference sequence). The CDR3 has 15 amino acids. The CDR3 here is CATSGGQGANSPLHF. The CDR3 coding sequence is TGTGCCACCAGCGGAGGTCAGGGTGCAAATTCACCCCTCCACTTT.

The V gene is TRBV2, the J gene TRBJ1-4; the match to TRBD1 covers 8 bases. The CDR3 has 15 amino acids. With V trimmed by 4 bases and J by 4 bases, 5 bases remained unmatched. CDR1 and CDR2 from the germline V gene are SNHLY and FYNNEI. The CDR3 coding sequence is TGTGCCAGCAGTGGCGACAGGGGATTTAATGAAAAACTGTTTTTT. Encoded protein: CASSGDRGFNEKLFF. Together with reference TRBV2 and TRBJ1-4, the CDR3 gives the full variable domain: EPEVTQTPSHQVTQMGQEVILRCVPISNHLYFYWYRQILGQKVEFLVSFYNNEISEKSEIFDDQFSVERPDGSNFTLKIRSTKLEDSAMYFCASSGDRGFNEKLFFGSGTQLSVL.

This clone was detected only a few times. V and J are TRBV5-6 and TRBJ1-2, with D possibly matching TRBD1 (6 bases). Germline V gene data show CDR1 as SGHDT and CDR2 as YYEEEE. Trimming removed 6 bases at V and 0 bases at J, with 15 bases between. This CDR3 region has 15 residues. CDR3 nucleotide sequence: TGTGCCAGCAACCGGGGGGGGCAAACTAACTATGGCTACACCTTC. Translation gives CASNRGGQTNYGYTF.

The rearrangement joins TRBV5-6 to TRBJ2-5, with D perhaps TRBD2 (5 bases). V was clipped by 2 bases and J by 4 bases, with 18 bases between them. The CDR3 covers 16 residues. Germline lookup yields CDR1 SGHDT and CDR2 YYEEEE. The CDR3 nucleotides are TGTGCCAGCAGCTTACCCCTGGACTTAGGAGGAGAGACCCAGTACTTC. It translates to CASSLPLDLGGETQYF.

The chain combines TRBV12-5 with TRBJ2-7; 9 bases are shared with TRBD1. This CDR3 contains 16 residues. With V trimmed by 0 bases and J by 6 bases, 9 bases remained unmatched. CDR1 is LGHNT, CDR2 FRNRAP, per germline. The CDR3 sequence is CASGLVLTGGGGEQYF. DNA for the CDR3: TGTGCTAGTGGTTTGGTATTGACAGGGGGTGGAGGCGAGCAGTACTTC.

The chain uses TRBV27 and TRBJ2-5, with TRBD1 as a possible D gene (5 bases). Germline V gene data show CDR1 as MNHEY and CDR2 as SMNVEV (reference sequence). The CDR3 covers 14 residues. Trimming stripped 3 bases from V and 5 bases from J, with 13 bases between. DNA for the CDR3: TGTGCCAGCAGTTTCCAGGGTATGAGGGAGACCCAGTACTTC. Translation gives CASSFQGMRETQYF.